This TCR beta chain originates from a study of blood T cell repertoires in COVID-19. Study as a whole: Samples came from the United States, Italy and Spain, spanning acute and convalescent COVID-19. In each case, the material was cDNA or gDNA derived from T cells, B-cell-depleted T cells, or PBMCs.

Authors' processing steps: The authors estimated nucleated cell counts from reference gene primer amplification. Sequencing was performed with immunoSEQ multiplex PCR; in TCRdb, only in-frame clones are kept and a portion is missing. V and J calls and clone size follow that table, whereas D and trimming were derived from the DNA. The table shows under 120,000 clones, with around 89% occurring only once. Sequencing input: peripheral blood. The receptor was isolated from a woman of 80 years or more with acute or convalescent COVID-19.

CDR3 region: CASSATGAIQYF. The CDR3 DNA is TGTGCCAGCAGTGCCACAGGGGCGATACAGTACTTC. The gene calls are TRBV28 and TRBJ2-7, with 7 bases lining up with TRBD1. With V trimmed by 5 bases and J by 10 bases, 8 bases remained unmatched. Germline loops: CDR1 MDHEN, CDR2 SYDVKM. The CDR3 covers 12 residues.